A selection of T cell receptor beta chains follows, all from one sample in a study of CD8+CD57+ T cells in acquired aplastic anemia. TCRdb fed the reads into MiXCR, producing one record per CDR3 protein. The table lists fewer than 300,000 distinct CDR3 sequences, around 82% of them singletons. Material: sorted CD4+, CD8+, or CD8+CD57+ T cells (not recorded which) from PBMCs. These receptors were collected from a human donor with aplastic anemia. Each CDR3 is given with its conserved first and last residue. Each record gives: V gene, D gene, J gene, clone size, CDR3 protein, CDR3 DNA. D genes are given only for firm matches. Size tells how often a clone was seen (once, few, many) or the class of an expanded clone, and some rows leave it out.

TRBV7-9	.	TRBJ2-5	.	CASSIRSEQETQYF	TGTGCCAGCAGCATACGCAGCGAGCAGGAGACCCAGTACTTC
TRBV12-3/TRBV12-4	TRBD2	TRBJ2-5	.	CASSYGAGGRETQYF	TGTGCCAGCAGTTACGGGGCGGGGGGGCGAGAGACCCAGTACTTC
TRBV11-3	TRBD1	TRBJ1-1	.	CASSLTGWTEAFF	TGTGCCAGCAGCTTGACAGGGTGGACTGAAGCTTTCTTT
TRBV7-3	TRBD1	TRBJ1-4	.	CASSGPGQGEKLFF	TGTGCCAGCAGTGGACCGGGACAGGGGGAAAAACTGTTTTTT
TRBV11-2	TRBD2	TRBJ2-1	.	CASSPPGLAGGRPEQFF	TGTGCCAGCAGCCCCCCCGGACTAGCGGGAGGTCGCCCTGAGCAGTTCTTC
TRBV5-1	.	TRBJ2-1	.	CASSLRPGARSDEQFF	TGCGCCAGCAGCTTGCGGCCGGGAGCTAGGAGCGATGAGCAGTTCTTC
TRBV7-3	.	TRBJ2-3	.	CASSLQADAVTHYF	TGTGCCAGCTCATTACAGGCCGACGCCGTTACGCACTATTTT
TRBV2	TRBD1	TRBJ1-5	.	CASGGGGTDTQHF	TGTGCCAGCGGGGGAGGGGGCACCGATACGCAGCATTTT
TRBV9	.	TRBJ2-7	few	CASSVGGGGAAQYF	TGTGCCAGCAGCGTCGGAGGAGGGGGGGCCGCGCAGTACTTC
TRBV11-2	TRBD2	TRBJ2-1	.	CASSLHGRGGSDEQFF	TGTGCCAGCAGCTTACACGGGAGGGGGGGGAGCGATGAGCAGTTCTTC
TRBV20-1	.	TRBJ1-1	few	CSASSWGRNKAFF	TGCAGTGCCAGTAGTTGGGGACGCAATAAAGCTTTCTTT
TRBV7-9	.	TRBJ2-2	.	CASSGEPGDMRELFF	TGTGCCAGCAGTGGAGAACCCGGGGACATGAGGGAGCTGTTTTTT
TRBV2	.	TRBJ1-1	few	CASSFDREAFF	TGTGCCAGCAGTTTTGACAGGGAAGCTTTCTTT
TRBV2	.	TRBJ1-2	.	CASSEYVGGSGYTF	TGTGCCAGCAGTGAATACGTTGGAGGTAGCGGCTACACCTTC
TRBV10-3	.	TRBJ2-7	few	CASSERGDSYEQYF	TGTGCCAGCAGTGAAAGGGGCGATTCCTACGAGCAGTACTTC
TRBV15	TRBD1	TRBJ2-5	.	CATSRDRGETQYF	TGTGCCACCAGCCGGGACAGGGGAGAGACCCAGTACTTC
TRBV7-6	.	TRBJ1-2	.	CASSLDHGTLETEYTF	TGTGCCAGCAGCTTAGACCACGGGACACTAGAGACTGAGTACACCTTC
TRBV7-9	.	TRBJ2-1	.	CAGSEDRDEQFF	TGTGCCGGCAGCGAAGATAGGGATGAGCAGTTCTTC
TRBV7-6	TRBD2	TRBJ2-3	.	CASSLAGVPATQNF	TGTGCCAGCAGCCTAGCGGGGGTCCCCGCTACGCAGAATTTT